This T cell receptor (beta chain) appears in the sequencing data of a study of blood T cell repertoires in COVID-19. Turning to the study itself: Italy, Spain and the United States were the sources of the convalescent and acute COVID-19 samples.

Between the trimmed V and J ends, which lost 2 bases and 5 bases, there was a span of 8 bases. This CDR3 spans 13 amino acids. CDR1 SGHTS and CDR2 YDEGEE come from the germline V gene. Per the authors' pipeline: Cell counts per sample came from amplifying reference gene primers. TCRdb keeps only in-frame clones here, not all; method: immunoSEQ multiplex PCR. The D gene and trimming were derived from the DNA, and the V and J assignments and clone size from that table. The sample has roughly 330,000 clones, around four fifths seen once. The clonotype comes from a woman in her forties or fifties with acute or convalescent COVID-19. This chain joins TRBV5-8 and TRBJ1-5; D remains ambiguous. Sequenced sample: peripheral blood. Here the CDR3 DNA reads TGTGCCAGCAGCTTTCGGGGTCATCAGCCCCAGCATTTT. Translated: CASSFRGHQPQHF.